One T cell receptor beta chain is described in this entry. The sample belongs to a study of T cell responses to AZD1222 COVID-19 vaccine. Measured with immunoSEQ multiplex PCR; TCRdb has only the in-frame clones, and not every one. Among 100,000 to 150,000 clones, approximately 94% were seen once, and the ten largest hold approximately 5.1%. Trimming stripped 6 bases from V and 7 bases from J, with 7 bases between. There are 12 residues in the CDR3. Germline V gene lookup returns CDR1 KGHSH and CDR2 LQKENI. The TCR originated in an adult who received the AZD1222 COVID-19 vaccine. The J gene is TRBJ1-6, the V gene TRBV18; D is undetermined. The sample in question was peripheral blood, obtained 28 days after the second AZD1222 dose. In DNA form, the CDR3 reads TGTGCCAGCTCGGAGCCCAATTCACCCCTCCACTTT. Translation: CASSEPNSPLHF.